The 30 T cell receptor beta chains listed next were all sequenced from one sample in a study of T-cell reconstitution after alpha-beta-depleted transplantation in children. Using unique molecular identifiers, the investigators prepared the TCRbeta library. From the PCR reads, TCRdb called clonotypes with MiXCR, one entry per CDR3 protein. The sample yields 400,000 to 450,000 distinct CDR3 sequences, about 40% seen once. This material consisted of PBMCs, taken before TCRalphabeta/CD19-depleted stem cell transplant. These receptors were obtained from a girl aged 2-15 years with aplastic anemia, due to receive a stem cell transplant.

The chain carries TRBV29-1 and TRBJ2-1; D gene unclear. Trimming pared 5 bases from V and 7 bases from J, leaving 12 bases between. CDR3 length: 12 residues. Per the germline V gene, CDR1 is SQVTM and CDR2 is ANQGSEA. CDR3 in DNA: TGCAGCGTTAGGGTAGGCGAGAATGAGCAGTTCTTC. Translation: CSVRVGENEQFF.

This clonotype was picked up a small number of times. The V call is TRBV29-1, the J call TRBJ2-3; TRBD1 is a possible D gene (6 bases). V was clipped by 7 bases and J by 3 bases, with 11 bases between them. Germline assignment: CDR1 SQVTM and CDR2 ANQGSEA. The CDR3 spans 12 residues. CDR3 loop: CSGLGTTDTQYF. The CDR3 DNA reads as TGCAGCGGCCTCGGGACAACAGATACGCAGTATTTT.

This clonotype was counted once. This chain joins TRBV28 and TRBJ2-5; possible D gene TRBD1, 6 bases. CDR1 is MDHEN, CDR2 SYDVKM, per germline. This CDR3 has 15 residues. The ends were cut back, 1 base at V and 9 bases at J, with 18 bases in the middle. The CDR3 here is CASSLSQGPPGAQYF. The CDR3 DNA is TGTGCCAGCAGTTTATCTCAGGGCCCTCCAGGGGCCCAGTACTTC.

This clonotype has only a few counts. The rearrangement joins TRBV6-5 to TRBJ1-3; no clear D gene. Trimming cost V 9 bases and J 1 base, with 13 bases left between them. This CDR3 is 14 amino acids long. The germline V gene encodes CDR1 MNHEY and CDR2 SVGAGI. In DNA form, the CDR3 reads TGTGCCAGTTGGACTCGGGTATCTGGAAACACCATATATTTT. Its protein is CASWTRVSGNTIYF.

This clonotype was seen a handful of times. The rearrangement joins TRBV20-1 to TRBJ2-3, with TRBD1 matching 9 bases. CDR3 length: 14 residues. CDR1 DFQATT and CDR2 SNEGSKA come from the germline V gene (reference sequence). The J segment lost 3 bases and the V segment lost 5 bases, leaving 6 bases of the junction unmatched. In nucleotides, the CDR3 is TGCAGTGCTCCCGGACAGGGGAGAACAGATACGCAGTATTTT. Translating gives CSAPGQGRTDTQYF.

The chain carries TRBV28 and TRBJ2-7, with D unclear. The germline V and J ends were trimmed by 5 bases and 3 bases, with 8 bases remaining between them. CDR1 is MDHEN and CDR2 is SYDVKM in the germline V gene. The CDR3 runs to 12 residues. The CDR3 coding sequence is TGTGCCAGCAGTCTCCGATTCTACGAGCAGTACTTC. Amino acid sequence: CASSLRFYEQYF.

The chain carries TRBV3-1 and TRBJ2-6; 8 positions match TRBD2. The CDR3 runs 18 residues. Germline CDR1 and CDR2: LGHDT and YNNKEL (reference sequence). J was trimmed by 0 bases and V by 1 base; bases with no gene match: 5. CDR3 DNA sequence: TGTGCCAGCAGCCAAGGCCTAGCGGGCCTCTCTGGGGCCAACGTCCTGACTTTC. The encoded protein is CASSQGLAGLSGANVLTF.

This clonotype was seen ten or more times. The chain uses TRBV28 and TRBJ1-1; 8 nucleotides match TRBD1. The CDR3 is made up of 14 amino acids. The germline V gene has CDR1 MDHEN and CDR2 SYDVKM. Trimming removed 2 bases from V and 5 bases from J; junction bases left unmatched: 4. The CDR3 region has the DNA TGTGCCAGCAGTTTAACCCGACAGGGGACTGAAGCTTTCTTT. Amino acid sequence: CASSLTRQGTEAFF. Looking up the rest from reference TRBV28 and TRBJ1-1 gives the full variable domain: DVKVTQSSRYLVKRTGEKVFLECVQDMDHENMFWYRQDPGLGLRLIYFSYDVKMKEKGDIPEGYSVSREKKERFSLILESASTNQTSMYLCASSLTRQGTEAFFGQGTRLTVV.

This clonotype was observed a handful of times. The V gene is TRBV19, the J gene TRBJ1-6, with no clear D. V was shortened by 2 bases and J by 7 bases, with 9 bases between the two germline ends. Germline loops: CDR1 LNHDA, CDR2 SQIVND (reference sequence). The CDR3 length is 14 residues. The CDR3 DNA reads TGTGCCAGTAGTATACCGACGGGAAATTCACCCCTCCACTTT. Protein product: CASSIPTGNSPLHF.

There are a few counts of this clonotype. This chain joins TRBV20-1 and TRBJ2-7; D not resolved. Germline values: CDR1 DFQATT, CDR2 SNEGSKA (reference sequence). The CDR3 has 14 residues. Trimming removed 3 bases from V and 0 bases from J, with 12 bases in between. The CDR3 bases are TGCAGTGCTAGGTCGGGCCGCAGCTCCTACGAGCAGTACTTC. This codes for CSARSGRSSYEQYF.

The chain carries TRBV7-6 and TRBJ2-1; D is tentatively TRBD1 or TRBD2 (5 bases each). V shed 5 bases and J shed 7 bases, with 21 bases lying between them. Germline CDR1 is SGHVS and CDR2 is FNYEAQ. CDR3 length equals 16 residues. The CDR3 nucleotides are TGTGCCAGCAGCCACCTTTCGGGGCTTGGTATTAATGAGCAGTTCTTC. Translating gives CASSHLSGLGINEQFF.

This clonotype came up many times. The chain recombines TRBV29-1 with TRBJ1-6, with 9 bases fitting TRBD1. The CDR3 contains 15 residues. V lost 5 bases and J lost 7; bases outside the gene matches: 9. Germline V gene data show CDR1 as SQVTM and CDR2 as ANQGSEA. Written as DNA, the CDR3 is TGCAGCGTTCAGCTACAGGGGGCCGAAAATTCACCCCTCCACTTT. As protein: CSVQLQGAENSPLHF.

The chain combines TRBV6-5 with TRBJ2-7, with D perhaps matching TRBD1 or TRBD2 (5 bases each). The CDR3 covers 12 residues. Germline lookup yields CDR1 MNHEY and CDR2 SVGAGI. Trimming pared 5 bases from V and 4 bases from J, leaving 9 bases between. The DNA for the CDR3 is TGTGCCAGCAGTATAGAGGGGTACGAGCAGTACTTC. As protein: CASSIEGYEQYF.

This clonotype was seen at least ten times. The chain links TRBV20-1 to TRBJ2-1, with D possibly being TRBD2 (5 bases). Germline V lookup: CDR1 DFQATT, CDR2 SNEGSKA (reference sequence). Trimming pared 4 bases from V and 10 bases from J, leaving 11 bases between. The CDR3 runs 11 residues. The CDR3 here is CSAIGRVEQFF. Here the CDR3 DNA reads TGCAGTGCTATTGGGCGGGTCGAGCAGTTCTTC.

The DNA of the CDR3 is TGCGCCAGCAGCCAACCGGACAGGGACCACGAGCAGTACTTC. It codes for CASSQPDRDHEQYF. This sequence joins TRBV4-1 and TRBJ2-7; 8 nucleotides agree with TRBD1. The CDR3 sequence is 14 residues long. With 2 bases clipped from V and 5 bases from J, the junction kept 5 bases outside the gene matches. Germline V gene sequence: CDR1 MGHRA, CDR2 YSYEKL.

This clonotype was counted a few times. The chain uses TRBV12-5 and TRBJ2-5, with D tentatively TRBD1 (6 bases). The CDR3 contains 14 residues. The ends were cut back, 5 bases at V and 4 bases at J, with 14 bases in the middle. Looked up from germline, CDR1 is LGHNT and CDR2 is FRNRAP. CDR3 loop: CASGSTGWGETQYF. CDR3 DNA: TGTGCTAGTGGTAGCACAGGGTGGGGAGAGACCCAGTACTTC.

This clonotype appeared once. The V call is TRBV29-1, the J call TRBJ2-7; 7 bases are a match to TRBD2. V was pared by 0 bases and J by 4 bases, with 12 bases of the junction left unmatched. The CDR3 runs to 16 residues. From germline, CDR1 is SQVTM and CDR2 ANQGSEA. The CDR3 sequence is CSVEEGGSGGSYEQYF. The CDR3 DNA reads TGCAGCGTTGAAGAAGGCGGGTCCGGGGGGTCGTACGAGCAGTACTTC.

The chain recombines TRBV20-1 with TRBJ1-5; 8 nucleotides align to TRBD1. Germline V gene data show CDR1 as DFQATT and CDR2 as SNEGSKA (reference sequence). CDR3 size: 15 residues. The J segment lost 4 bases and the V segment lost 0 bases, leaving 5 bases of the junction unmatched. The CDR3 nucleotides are TGCAGTGCTAGAGATCTAACAGGGGGAAATCAGCCCCAGCATTTT. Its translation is CSARDLTGGNQPQHF.

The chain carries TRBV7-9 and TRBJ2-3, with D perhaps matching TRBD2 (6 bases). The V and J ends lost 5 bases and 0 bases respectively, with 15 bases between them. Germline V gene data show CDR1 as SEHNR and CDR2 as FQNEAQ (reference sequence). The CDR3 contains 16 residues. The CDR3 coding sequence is TGTGCCAGCAGCCGAGCAGGCGGGACTAGCACAGATACGCAGTATTTT. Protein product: CASSRAGGTSTDTQYF.

DNA for the CDR3: TGTGCCAGCAGCCGATGGGGGGGTCAAGAGACCCAGTACTTC. Its translation: CASSRWGGQETQYF. The chain uses TRBV12-3 or TRBV12-4 and TRBJ2-5; 7 nucleotides align to TRBD2. V shed 6 bases, J shed 2 bases, and the junction held 6 bases outside the gene matches. The length of the CDR3 is 14 residues.

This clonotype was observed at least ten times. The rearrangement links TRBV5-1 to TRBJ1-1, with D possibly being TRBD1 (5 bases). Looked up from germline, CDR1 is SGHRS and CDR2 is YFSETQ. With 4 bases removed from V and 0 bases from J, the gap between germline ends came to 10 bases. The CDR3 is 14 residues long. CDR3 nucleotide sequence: TGCGCCAGCAGCACGGCAGGGCTGAACACTGAAGCTTTCTTT. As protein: CASSTAGLNTEAFF.

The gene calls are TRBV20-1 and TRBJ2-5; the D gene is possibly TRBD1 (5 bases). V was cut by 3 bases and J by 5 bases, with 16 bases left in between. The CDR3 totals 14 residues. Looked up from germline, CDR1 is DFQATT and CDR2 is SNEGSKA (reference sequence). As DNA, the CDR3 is TGCAGTGCTAGGTCGCAGGGCTTGGGGGAGACCCAGTACTTC. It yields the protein CSARSQGLGETQYF.

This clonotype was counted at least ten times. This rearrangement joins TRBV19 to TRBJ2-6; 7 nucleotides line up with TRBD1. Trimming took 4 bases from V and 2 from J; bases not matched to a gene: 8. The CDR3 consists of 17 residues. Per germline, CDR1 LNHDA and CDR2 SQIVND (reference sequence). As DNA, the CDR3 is TGTGCCAGTAGTACTGAGACAGGGTTACCTGGGGCCAACGTCCTGACTTTC. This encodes CASSTETGLPGANVLTF.

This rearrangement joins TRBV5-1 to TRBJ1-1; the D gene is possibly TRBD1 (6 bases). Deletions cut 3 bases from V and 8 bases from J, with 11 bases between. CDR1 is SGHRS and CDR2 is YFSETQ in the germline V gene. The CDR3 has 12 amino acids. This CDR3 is CASSSQDSEAFF. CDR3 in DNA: TGCGCCAGCAGCTCCCAGGACAGCGAAGCTTTCTTT.

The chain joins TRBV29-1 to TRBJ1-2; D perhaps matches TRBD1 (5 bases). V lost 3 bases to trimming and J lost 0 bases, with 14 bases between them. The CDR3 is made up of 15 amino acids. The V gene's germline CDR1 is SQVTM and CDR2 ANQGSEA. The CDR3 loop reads CSVDRQGSTNYGYTF. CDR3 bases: TGCAGCGTTGATCGGCAGGGAAGCACTAACTATGGCTACACCTTC.

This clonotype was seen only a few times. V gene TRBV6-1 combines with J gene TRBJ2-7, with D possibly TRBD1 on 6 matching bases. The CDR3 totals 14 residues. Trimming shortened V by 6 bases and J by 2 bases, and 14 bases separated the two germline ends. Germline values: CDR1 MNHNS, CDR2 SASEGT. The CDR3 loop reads CASRRTVPPYEQYF. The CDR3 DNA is TGTGCCAGCAGACGGACAGTCCCCCCCTACGAGCAGTACTTC.

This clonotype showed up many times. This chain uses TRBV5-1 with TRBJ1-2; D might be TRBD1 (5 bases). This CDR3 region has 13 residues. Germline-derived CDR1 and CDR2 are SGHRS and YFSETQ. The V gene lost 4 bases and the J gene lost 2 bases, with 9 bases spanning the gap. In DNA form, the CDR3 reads TGCGCCAGCAGCGTCCGGGACAACTATGGCTACACCTTC. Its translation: CASSVRDNYGYTF.

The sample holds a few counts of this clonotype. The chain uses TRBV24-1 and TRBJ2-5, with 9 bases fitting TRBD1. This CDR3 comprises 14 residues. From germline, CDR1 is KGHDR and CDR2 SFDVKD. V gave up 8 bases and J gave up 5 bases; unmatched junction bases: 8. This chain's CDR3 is CATKQGAGSETQYF. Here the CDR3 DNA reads TGTGCCACCAAACAGGGGGCAGGCAGTGAGACCCAGTACTTC.

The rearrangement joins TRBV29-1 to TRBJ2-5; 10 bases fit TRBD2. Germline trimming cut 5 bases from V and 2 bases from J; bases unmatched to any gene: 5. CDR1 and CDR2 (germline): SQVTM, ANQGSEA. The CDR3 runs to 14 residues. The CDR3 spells CSVLRTSGQETQYF. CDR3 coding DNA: TGCAGCGTTTTAAGGACTAGCGGACAAGAGACCCAGTACTTC. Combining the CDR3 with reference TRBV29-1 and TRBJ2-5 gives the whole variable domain SAVISQKPSRDICQRGTSLTIQCQVDSQVTMMFWYRQQPGQSLTLIATANQGSEATYESGFVIDKFPISRPNLTFSTLTVSNMSPEDSSIYLCSVLRTSGQETQYFGPGTRLLVL.

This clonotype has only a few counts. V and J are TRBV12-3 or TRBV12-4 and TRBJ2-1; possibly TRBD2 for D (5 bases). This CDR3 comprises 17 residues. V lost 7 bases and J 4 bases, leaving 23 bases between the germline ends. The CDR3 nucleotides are TGTGCCAGCACCCTACCCCCCCAAAGCGGATTATACAATGAGCAGTTCTTC. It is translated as CASTLPPQSGLYNEQFF.